The 30 T cell receptor beta chains reported below all come from one sample, sequenced in a study of T cell therapy after organ transplantation (dated by TCRdb to between 2019 and 2020). Per the publication, the time point label means: before start of T cell therapy. No antigen has been assigned to these receptors. The library was built by means of the immunoSEQ multiplex PCR assay. The table comes from immuneACCESS by way of TCRdb, which keeps in-frame sequences with V and J called. Part of the clones is missing from these tables; in studies checked, under half for an unresolved V gene and the rest for unknown reasons. The sample contains about 48,000 clones, approximately 94% of them found a single time. The ten largest make up around 3.1% of the sample. The sequencing here drew on CD8+ T cells from blood, taken before autologous CMV-specific T cell therapy. These receptors were taken from a human patient who had received a solid organ transplant and had CMV disease.

The chain combines TRBV5-1 with TRBJ2-7; 10 bases fit TRBD1. The J segment lost 6 bases and the V segment lost 0 bases, leaving 9 bases of the junction unmatched. The CDR3 is made up of 16 amino acids. The V gene's germline CDR1 is SGHRS and CDR2 YFSETQ. The CDR3 DNA sequence: TGCGCCAGCAGCTTGGGCCTGGGGACAGGGGTTCTCGAGCAGTACTTC. Residues: CASSLGLGTGVLEQYF.

A single count supports this clone. The chain joins TRBV6-5 to TRBJ1-3; 7 positions agree with TRBD1. The CDR3 totals 12 residues. V lost 5 bases to trimming and J lost 10 bases; unmatched junction nucleotides: 5. Germline values: CDR1 MNHEY, CDR2 SVGAGI. CDR3 nucleotides: TGTGCCAGCAGTCCACCCAGGGGGACCATATATTTT. It specifies CASSPPRGTIYF.

The J gene is TRBJ2-1, the V gene TRBV19; D is undetermined. There are 15 residues in the CDR3. V lost 6 bases, J lost 0 bases, and 12 bases lay in between. Germline assignment: CDR1 LNHDA and CDR2 SQIVND (reference sequence). Here the CDR3 reads CASRGFSSSYNEQFF. The CDR3 DNA reads as TGTGCCAGTAGGGGTTTTTCTAGCTCCTACAATGAGCAGTTCTTC.

This sequence joins TRBV7-8 and TRBJ2-3; 7 bases fit TRBD2. Germline V gives CDR1 SGHVS, CDR2 FQNEAQ. The ends lost 8 bases at V and 0 bases at J; junction bases unmatched: 11. The CDR3 sequence is 16 residues long. The CDR3 bases are TGTGCCAGCGTCGATATCCGGGAGGCCAGCACAGATACGCAGTATTTT. Its protein product is CASVDIREASTDTQYF. Full variable domain (remainder filled in from reference TRBV7-8 and TRBJ2-3): GAGVSQSPRYKVAKRGQDVALRCDPISGHVSLFWYQQALGQGPEFLTYFQNEAQLDKSGLPSDRFFAERPEGSVSTLKIQRTQQEDSAVYLCASVDIREASTDTQYFGPGTRLTVL.

The chain recombines TRBV2 with TRBJ2-1, with D hard to call. Trimming removed 3 bases from V and 6 bases from J, with 15 bases in between. The CDR3 sequence is 15 residues long. The V gene's germline CDR1 is SNHLY and CDR2 FYNNEI. CDR3 nucleotide sequence: TGTGCCAGCAGTGAGGAGCAAGATTGGGTCAATGAGCAGTTCTTC. Translating gives CASSEEQDWVNEQFF.

V is TRBV6-6 and J is TRBJ1-1, with D unresolved. The germline CDR1 and CDR2 sequences are MNHNY and SVGAGI (reference sequence). Trimming left V 0 bases short and J 1 base short, with 9 bases between. The CDR3 loop spans 15 amino acids. DNA of the CDR3: TGTGCCAGCAGTTACTCGTCTACGGCGAACACTGAAGCTTTCTTT. Its translation: CASSYSSTANTEAFF.

The V and J genes are TRBV27 and TRBJ2-1; D is uncertain. CDR3 size: 14 residues. The germline gives CDR1 MNHEY, CDR2 SMNVEV (reference sequence). With 7 bases removed from V and 0 bases from J, the gap between germline ends came to 10 bases. CDR3 in DNA: TGTGCCAGCACGGCAAGGAGCTCCTACAATGAGCAGTTCTTC. It codes for CASTARSSYNEQFF.

This chain joins TRBV29-1 and TRBJ1-2; 7 bases align to TRBD1. Trimming at V came to 3 bases and at J to 4 bases, leaving 11 bases not matched to a gene. The germline V gene encodes CDR1 SQVTM and CDR2 ANQGSEA. This CDR3 comprises 15 residues. The DNA for the CDR3 is TGCAGCGTTGAGCCCGGGACAGAACTATCCTATGGCTACACCTTC. Residues: CSVEPGTELSYGYTF.

V gene TRBV27 combines with J gene TRBJ1-2; D not certain. Germline-derived CDR1 and CDR2 are MNHEY and SMNVEV (reference sequence). Trimming stripped 3 bases from V and 4 bases from J, with 9 bases between. CDR3 length equals 13 residues. This chain's CDR3 is CASSFGPSYGYTF. CDR3 bases: TGTGCCAGCAGTTTTGGGCCTAGCTATGGCTACACCTTC.

The chain uses TRBV30 and TRBJ1-6; possible D gene TRBD1, 6 bases. CDR1 is GTSNPN and CDR2 is SVGIG in the germline V gene (reference sequence). CDR3 length equals 14 residues. The V end lost 3 bases, the J end lost 9 bases, and 15 bases lay between the germline ends. As DNA, the CDR3 is TGTGCCTGGAGGGAACAGGGTCCGTCTTCACCCCTCCACTTT. Its protein product is CAWREQGPSSPLHF. Looking up the rest from reference TRBV30 and TRBJ1-6 gives the full variable domain: SQTIHQWPATLVQPVGSPLSLECTVEGTSNPNLYWYRQAAGRGLQLLFYSVGIGQISSEVPQNLSASRPQDRQFILSSKKLLLSDSGFYLCAWREQGPSSPLHFGNGTRLTVT.

V is TRBV7-3 and J is TRBJ2-2; D is perhaps TRBD2 (6 bases). This CDR3 has 15 amino acids. The ends were cut back, 2 bases at V and 1 base at J, with 8 bases in the middle. Germline CDR1 and CDR2: SGHTA and FQGTGA. CDR3 sequence reads: CASSLGRGNTGELFF. Written as DNA, the CDR3 is TGTGCCAGCAGCTTAGGGCGGGGGAACACCGGGGAGCTGTTTTTT.

This chain uses TRBV29-1 with TRBJ1-2, with D perhaps TRBD1 (6 bases). V was cut by 6 bases and J by 4 bases, with 9 bases left in between. Germline CDR1 and CDR2: SQVTM and ANQGSEA. CDR3 length equals 11 residues. CDR3 sequence: CSVQGPYGYTF. The CDR3 nucleotides are TGCAGCGTCCAGGGGCCCTATGGCTACACCTTC.

The chain uses TRBV4-3 and TRBJ1-2, with unresolved D. The CDR3 contains 14 residues. Germline CDR1 is LGHNA and CDR2 is YSLEER. V lost 0 bases to trimming and J lost 4 bases, with 9 bases between them. The CDR3 here is CASSQDERSYGYTF. The CDR3 nucleotides read TGCGCCAGCAGCCAAGATGAAAGGAGCTATGGCTACACCTTC.

V and J are TRBV15 and TRBJ2-5, with 7 bases lining up with TRBD2. The trim removed 2 bases at V and 2 bases at J, leaving 5 bases unmatched. This CDR3 contains 15 residues. Per germline, CDR1 LNHNV and CDR2 YYDKDF (reference sequence). The CDR3 DNA follows: TGTGCCACCAGCAGAACGGGCGGGAGACAAGAGACCCAGTACTTC. It yields the protein CATSRTGGRQETQYF.

This chain joins TRBV18 and TRBJ2-5; D possibly corresponds to TRBD1 (6 bases). Trimming left V 1 base short and J 3 bases short, with 12 bases between. The germline V gene has CDR1 KGHSH and CDR2 LQKENI. The CDR3 is 15 amino acids. The CDR3 coding sequence is TGTGCCAGCTCACCACTTGCAGGGGTTGAAGAGACCCAGTACTTC. Encoded protein: CASSPLAGVEETQYF.

V is TRBV10-1 and J is TRBJ2-1, with TRBD2 matching over 11 bases. The CDR3 is 14 amino acids. With 3 bases clipped from V and 8 bases from J, the junction kept 3 bases outside the gene matches. The V gene's germline CDR1 is WNHNN and CDR2 SYGVQD (reference sequence). For the CDR3, the DNA is TGCGCCAGCAGTGAATCTAGCGGGGGGCATGAGCAGTTCTTC. This codes for CASSESSGGHEQFF.

The chain joins TRBV7-3 to TRBJ1-3, with D unclear. Deletions cut 5 bases from V and 0 bases from J, with 11 bases between. CDR3 length: 15 amino acids. Germline V gives CDR1 SGHTA, CDR2 FQGTGA. The CDR3 region is CASSPVGDSGNTIYF. CDR3 coding DNA: TGTGCCAGCAGCCCCGTCGGAGACTCTGGAAACACCATATATTTT.

The chain combines TRBV19 with TRBJ2-2; 9 bases agree with TRBD2. The CDR3 covers 17 residues. The J segment lost 7 bases and the V segment lost 1 base, leaving 10 bases of the junction unmatched. Germline CDR1 and CDR2: LNHDA and SQIVND (reference sequence). The CDR3 DNA reads as TGTGCCAGTAGTATAGCCCCAGCGGGAGGTCAAGGCGGGGAGCTGTTTTTT. It translates to CASSIAPAGGQGGELFF.

This sequence joins TRBV5-6 and TRBJ1-4, with 9 bases that match TRBD1. With 0 bases clipped from V and 8 bases from J, the junction kept 5 bases outside the gene matches. The germline V gene encodes CDR1 SGHDT and CDR2 YYEEEE. The CDR3 runs to 15 residues. Here the CDR3 reads CASSLGTGVGEKLFF. The CDR3 DNA reads as TGTGCCAGCAGCTTGGGGACAGGGGTAGGAGAAAAACTGTTTTTT.

This chain links TRBV30 with TRBJ2-7; 9 bases are shared with TRBD1. Looked up from germline, CDR1 is GTSNPN and CDR2 is SVGIG (reference sequence). This CDR3 is 14 amino acids long. The junction had 8 bases not matched to a gene; V was cut back by 6 bases and J by 2 bases. The CDR3 DNA is TGTGCCTGTTCGCCCGGGACAGGGCCCTACGAGCAGTACTTC. Translating gives CACSPGTGPYEQYF.

This clone showed up just once. This chain connects TRBV11-2 to TRBJ2-1, with 10 bases matching TRBD2. V gave up 5 bases and J gave up 6 bases; unmatched junction bases: 16. The CDR3 covers 18 residues. Looked up from germline, CDR1 is SGHAT and CDR2 is FQNNGV. CDR3 residues: CASSTPPPTSGAVNEQFF. In DNA form, the CDR3 reads TGTGCCAGCAGCACCCCTCCCCCAACTAGCGGGGCCGTCAATGAGCAGTTCTTC. The full variable domain, in which reference TRBV11-2 and TRBJ2-1 provide the parts outside the CDR3, is EAGVAQSPRYKIIEKRQSVAFWCNPISGHATLYWYQQILGQGPKLLIQFQNNGVVDDSQLPKDRFSAERLKGVDSTLKIQPAKLEDSAVYLCASSTPPPTSGAVNEQFFGPGTRLTVL.

This clone was seen a single time. This rearrangement joins TRBV5-6 to TRBJ1-1; TRBD1 aligns across 8 bases. The CDR3 runs to 14 residues. Looked up from germline, CDR1 is SGHDT and CDR2 is YYEEEE. The trim removed 0 bases at V and 5 bases at J, leaving 3 bases unmatched. The CDR3 DNA is TGTGCCAGCAGCTTGGCAGGGGGCAAGACTGAAGCTTTCTTT. This gives the protein CASSLAGGKTEAFF. Together with reference TRBV5-6 and TRBJ1-1, the CDR3 gives the full variable domain: DAGVTQSPTHLIKTRGQQVTLRCSPKSGHDTVSWYQQALGQGPQFIFQYYEEEERQRGNFPDRFSGHQFPNYSSELNVNALLLGDSALYLCASSLAGGKTEAFFGQGTRLTVV.

V and J are TRBV19 and TRBJ1-2, with a weak D call TRBD1 (5 bases). This CDR3 is built from 15 residues. Germline lookup yields CDR1 LNHDA and CDR2 SQIVND (reference sequence). The V gene lost 7 bases and the J gene lost 5 bases, with 20 bases spanning the gap. The CDR3 region has the DNA TGTGCCAGTACCATTGTTGGGGCAGGGCTTTATGGCTACACCTTC. This translates into CASTIVGAGLYGYTF.

This clone is a singleton in its sample. This chain connects TRBV11-3 to TRBJ2-4, with D perhaps matching TRBD2 (6 bases). CDR3 length: 16 residues. The V end was cut by 2 bases, the J end by 3 bases, with 14 bases between. Germline CDR1 SGHNT, CDR2 YENEEA. CDR3 in DNA: TGTGCCAGCAGCTTAATTCGGCGCGGGGACAAAAACATTCAGTACTTC. Its translation is CASSLIRRGDKNIQYF.

V gene TRBV5-8 combines with J gene TRBJ2-1; no firm D call. V gave up 3 bases and J gave up 0 bases, with 7 bases separating them. CDR1 is SGHTS and CDR2 is YDEGEE in the germline V gene. The CDR3 has 14 amino acids. This CDR3 reads CASSSPSSYNEQFF. CDR3 bases: TGTGCCAGCAGCTCCCCAAGCTCCTACAATGAGCAGTTCTTC.

CDR3 region: CASSSAGTSGKSEQFF. The CDR3 bases are TGTGCCAGCAGCAGCGCCGGGACTAGCGGGAAAAGTGAGCAGTTCTTC. This sequence joins TRBV13 and TRBJ2-1, with TRBD2 matching 13 bases. Trimming cost V 5 bases and J 9 bases; bases outside gene matches: 10. The CDR3 is made up of 16 amino acids. CDR1 and CDR2 from the germline V gene are PRHDT and FYEKMQ (reference sequence).

The genes are TRBV19 and TRBJ1-1; D perhaps matches TRBD1 (5 bases). The V end was cut by 3 bases, the J end by 0 bases, with 8 bases between. Germline assignment: CDR1 LNHDA and CDR2 SQIVND (reference sequence). The CDR3 contains 14 residues. The DNA of the CDR3 is TGTGCCAGTAGTATTGGGGGGATGAACACTGAAGCTTTCTTT. Its protein product is CASSIGGMNTEAFF.

The chain links TRBV28 to TRBJ1-1; D uncertain. Trimming cost V 4 bases and J 0 bases, with 15 bases left between them. The germline V gene has CDR1 MDHEN and CDR2 SYDVKM. CDR3 length: 16 amino acids. The DNA of the CDR3 is TGTGCCAGCAGTTGGGGAGAAGGCTTCATGAACACTGAAGCTTTCTTT. Translation gives CASSWGEGFMNTEAFF.

The J gene is TRBJ2-2, the V gene TRBV7-2, with 8 bases lining up with TRBD1. Germline-derived CDR1 and CDR2 are SGHTA and FQGNSA. Trimming removed 5 bases from V and 6 bases from J; junction bases left unmatched: 14. The CDR3 loop spans 17 amino acids. CDR3 DNA sequence: TGTGCCAGCAGCGACGTGCAGGGGGCGCCGGGGTCCGGGGAGCTGTTTTTT. Translating gives CASSDVQGAPGSGELFF.

This rearrangement joins TRBV6-6 to TRBJ1-1, with D hard to call. In germline, CDR1 is MNHNY, CDR2 SVGAGI (reference sequence). Deletions cut 6 bases from V and 6 bases from J, with 14 bases between. The CDR3 length is 13 residues. The CDR3 nucleotides are TGTGCCAGCAGCTCGGAACTATTAGCTGAAGCTTTCTTT. It codes for CASSSELLAEAFF.